This T cell receptor (beta chain) is from a study of shared clonotypes between healthy human individuals. V lost 2 bases to trimming and J lost 6 bases, with 10 bases between them. The CDR3 extends over 13 amino acids. Germline CDR1 ENHRY, CDR2 SYGVKD. As for this clone: Its antigen is undetermined.

The study, taken as a whole, reports: Larger richness was generally estimated for naive than memory subsets.

Sequencing used immunoSEQ multiplex PCR; TCRdb keeps in-frame clones, though not all of them. The table shows about 980,000 clones, with 76% occurring only once. Sequencing used memory CD4+ T cells sorted from blood. As to subset: CD45RA-negative fraction. The receptor was isolated from a man between 18 and 35 years old in good health. J is TRBJ1-1 and V is TRBV10-3; maybe TRBD1 (5 bases). CDR3 protein: CAISERGSAEAFF. The CDR3 nucleotides read TGTGCCATCAGTGAGCGGGGGAGCGCTGAAGCTTTCTTT.